This T cell receptor beta chain was recovered during a study of T-cell reconstitution after alpha-beta-depleted transplantation in children. General study findings and limits: Surviving recipient T cells and intrathymic progenitors accounted for some patients' high TCRbeta diversity at day 60. Diversity and T-cell counts at one year after transplant derived mostly from new T cells. Several hundred expanded graft clones reportedly gave rise to the alpha-beta T cells present about two months after transplant.

It was with unique molecular identifiers that the TCRbeta library was prepared. Each CDR3 protein gets one entry after TCRdb re-called the PCR reads with MiXCR. Of approximately 98,000 distinct CDR3 sequences listed, around 6.4% were seen once; the top ten hold approximately 23%. Per germline, CDR1 DFQATT and CDR2 SNEGSKA (reference sequence). V was cut by 1 base and J by 7 bases, with 13 bases left in between. The CDR3 has 13 residues. This clonotype has a count of ten or more. Its antigen remains unidentified. Sample: PBMCs, mostly from graft donor cells, taken 360 days after TCRalphabeta/CD19-depleted stem cell transplant. This chain links TRBV20-1 with TRBJ2-5; D is possibly TRBD1 or TRBD2 (6 bases each). This clonotype was obtained from a male patient between 2 and 10 years old who had a stem cell transplant for acute lymphoblastic leukemia, so the T cells may come from the graft donor. In DNA form, the CDR3 reads TGCAGTGCTAGAGTTGACAGGAGGGTGACCCAGTACTTC. This encodes CSARVDRRVTQYF.